The 31 T cell receptor beta chains reported below all come from one sample, sequenced in a study of monozygotic twins with inflammatory bowel disease. TCRdb derives one entry per CDR3 protein from the 5' RACE reads, leaving out DNA. In all, the sample yields fewer than 200,000 distinct CDR3 sequences. Source material: blood. The origin of the receptors is a human donor with ulcerative colitis or Crohn's disease, or a healthy co-twin of an affected twin (not recorded which).

The gene calls are TRBV7-7 and TRBJ1-1; TCRdb's D call of TRBD1 is untestable without DNA. This CDR3 is 18 amino acids long. Germline CDR1 SSHAT, CDR2 FNYEAQ (reference sequence). Here the CDR3 reads CASSWGRDRGLDATEAFF.

The chain recombines TRBV9 with TRBJ1-2. The germline V gene encodes CDR1 SGDLS and CDR2 YYNGEE. This CDR3 is built from 13 residues. CDR3 in amino acids: CASSAGEGYGYTF.

This sequence joins TRBV27 and TRBJ2-1; TCRdb lists TRBD2, though no DNA is available to test this call. The CDR3 length is 16 residues. Germline values: CDR1 MNHEY, CDR2 SMNVEV (reference sequence). The CDR3 here is CASRTPSGAEGNEQFF.

This chain joins TRBV7-9 and TRBJ1-2. There are 16 residues in the CDR3. Germline V gives CDR1 SEHNR, CDR2 FQNEAQ (reference sequence). This chain's CDR3 is CASSLNNPRGGDGYTF.

The rearrangement joins TRBV29-1 to TRBJ2-1; the TCRdb call, TRBD2, lacks DNA for checking. The germline CDR1 and CDR2 sequences are SQVTM and ANQGSEA. The CDR3 contains 13 residues. The CDR3 spells CSVESAGVREQFF.

This chain links TRBV19 with TRBJ1-4; TCRdb names TRBD1, which stays unverified in the absence of DNA. The CDR3 has 14 amino acids. Germline CDR1 and CDR2: LNHDA and SQIVND (reference sequence). This CDR3 reads CASSEGPRIGKLFF.

The genes are TRBV20-1 and TRBJ2-2; TCRdb's assignment of TRBD2 cannot be checked, as there is no DNA. Germline assignment: CDR1 DFQATT and CDR2 SNEGSKA (reference sequence). This CDR3 region has 13 residues. CDR3 sequence reads: CSARSGAAGELFF.

The chain carries TRBV5-1 and TRBJ1-6. The germline V gene has CDR1 SGHRS and CDR2 YFSETQ. The CDR3 extends over 18 amino acids. Here the CDR3 reads CASSYSTETSSYNSPLHF.

This chain joins TRBV29-1 and TRBJ2-7; TCRdb selects TRBD1, and the lack of DNA leaves this call unchecked. Germline values: CDR1 SQVTM, CDR2 ANQGSEA. The CDR3 runs 13 residues. The CDR3 region is CSVGTQYSYEQYF.

V usage is TRBV11-2 and J usage is TRBJ2-1; the TCRdb call, TRBD2, lacks DNA for checking. Germline V gene data show CDR1 as SGHAT and CDR2 as FQNNGV. The CDR3 loop spans 18 amino acids. CDR3 amino acids: CASSHPPAGGRVYNEQFF.

The V call is TRBV5-1, the J call TRBJ2-7. The CDR3 has 14 amino acids. CDR1 is SGHRS, CDR2 YFSETQ, per germline. CDR3 in amino acids: CASSLDRRSYEQYF.

The chain is built from TRBV4-3 and TRBJ1-1. CDR3 length equals 13 residues. Germline CDR1 and CDR2: LGHNA and YSLEER. The CDR3 region is CASSQGGIGKAFF.

This sequence joins TRBV7-9 and TRBJ1-5. The germline gives CDR1 SEHNR, CDR2 FQNEAQ (reference sequence). The CDR3 contains 14 residues. CDR3 residues: CASSLGFSNQPQHF.

The gene calls are TRBV5-6 and TRBJ2-7; with no DNA, the TCRdb D assignment of TRBD1 cannot be verified. The CDR3 is made up of 16 amino acids. Germline V CDR1 and CDR2: SGHDT, YYEEEE. This chain's CDR3 is CASSLVGSRVAYEQYF.

CDR3 in amino acids: CASSHGLAGGYYNEQFF. V usage is TRBV5-1 and J usage is TRBJ2-1; lacking DNA, the TRBD2 call made by TCRdb goes unchecked. The CDR3 spans 17 residues. The germline V gene encodes CDR1 SGHRS and CDR2 YFSETQ.

The V gene is TRBV5-1, the J gene TRBJ1-1; no DNA is available, so the TRBD1 call from TCRdb remains unchecked. CDR1 is SGHRS, CDR2 YFSETQ, per germline. This CDR3 contains 15 residues. This chain's CDR3 is CASSLVEGAGTEAFF.

The chain uses TRBV7-9 and TRBJ2-2; TCRdb reports TRBD1, a call that lacks DNA to check it against. Germline-derived CDR1 and CDR2 are SEHNR and FQNEAQ (reference sequence). This CDR3 is 14 amino acids long. The CDR3 loop is CASSHRVLTGELFF.

The rearrangement joins TRBV28 to TRBJ2-5; TCRdb proposes TRBD2, but this gene call is untestable without DNA. CDR1 is MDHEN and CDR2 is SYDVKM in the germline V gene. This CDR3 is 17 amino acids long. CDR3 amino acids: CASSLTPGWTLRETQYF.

The chain uses TRBV12-3 or TRBV12-4 and TRBJ2-1. CDR3 size: 15 residues. The CDR3 is CASSLVGGPYNEQFF.

This CDR3 is CSVEDKGLNYEQYF. This sequence joins TRBV29-1 and TRBJ2-7. The germline V gene has CDR1 SQVTM and CDR2 ANQGSEA. The CDR3 totals 14 residues.

V usage is TRBV12-3 or TRBV12-4 and J usage is TRBJ2-2; TCRdb outputs TRBD1, but without DNA this stays unchecked. This CDR3 comprises 16 residues. CDR3 sequence: CASSPWAGVVTGELFF.

The V gene is TRBV20-1, the J gene TRBJ1-5. The germline V gene encodes CDR1 DFQATT and CDR2 SNEGSKA (reference sequence). This CDR3 comprises 16 residues. CDR3 protein: CSASGHLSYSNQPQHF.

The chain has TRBV30 and TRBJ1-4; with no DNA, the TCRdb D assignment of TRBD1 cannot be verified. The germline V gene has CDR1 GTSNPN and CDR2 SVGIG (reference sequence). The CDR3 covers 14 residues. This CDR3 reads CAWSPGTDLEKLFF.

The V gene is TRBV20-1, the J gene TRBJ2-7; as DNA is missing, the TRBD1 call by TCRdb cannot be tested. The CDR3 loop spans 12 amino acids. Germline loops: CDR1 DFQATT, CDR2 SNEGSKA (reference sequence). CDR3 residues: CSAGQENYEQYF.

The chain combines TRBV28 with TRBJ2-1; TCRdb gives TRBD1 as the D gene, but with no DNA this cannot be confirmed. Germline values: CDR1 MDHEN, CDR2 SYDVKM. The CDR3 extends over 18 amino acids. Here the CDR3 reads CASSGSTGEAFSYNEQFF.

The CDR3 here is CASSLATEAQYF. V gene TRBV5-1 combines with J gene TRBJ2-3. This CDR3 spans 12 amino acids. Germline V gene data show CDR1 as SGHRS and CDR2 as YFSETQ.

The chain employs TRBV6-4 and TRBJ1-5. There are 16 residues in the CDR3. Germline-derived CDR1 and CDR2 are MRHNA and SNTAGT. CDR3 region: CASSDSNQENNQPQHF.

CDR3: CASSVGEERRQYF. This rearrangement joins TRBV18 to TRBJ2-7; TCRdb indicates TRBD2, and absent DNA this call remains unverified. The CDR3 has 13 amino acids. Germline CDR1 is KGHSH and CDR2 is LQKENI.

V and J are TRBV11-2 and TRBJ2-1; the D call from TCRdb, TRBD2, cannot be confirmed without DNA. The CDR3 has 14 amino acids. Germline V gives CDR1 SGHAT, CDR2 FQNNGV. CDR3 amino acids: CASSLDGTSGFGFF.

The chain has TRBV3-1 and TRBJ2-7; TCRdb's D call of TRBD2 is untestable without DNA. Germline V gene data show CDR1 as LGHDT and CDR2 as YNNKEL (reference sequence). The CDR3 consists of 16 residues. Here the CDR3 reads CASSLTRTSGTYEQYF.

The rearrangement links TRBV4-1 to TRBJ2-7. The CDR3 has 15 amino acids. Germline CDR1 is MGHRA and CDR2 is YSYEKL. The CDR3 sequence is CASSPESMIAYEQYF.